This T cell receptor (beta chain) was found in a study of blood T cells in healthy people across ages. V lost 3 bases, J lost 2 bases, and 8 bases lay in between. The CDR3 runs 15 residues. Germline V gene data show CDR1 as SGHTA and CDR2 as FQGTGA. All donors came from Russia, were Caucasian and healthy, and spanned ages roughly 6 to 95. With a J-beta primer mix and a sample-barcoded 5' primer, a second PCR ran about 7 to 12 cycles. From the 5' RACE reads, TCRdb called clonotypes with MiXCR, one entry per CDR3 protein. The table shows over 1,500,000 distinct CDR3 sequences, with less than 50% occurring only once.

The chain has TRBV7-3 and TRBJ2-6; D remains unclear. Material: blood. The sequence derives from a woman aged 40 to 50 in good health. This CDR3 reads CASSFKRTGANVLTF. CDR3 nucleotide sequence: TGTGCCAGCAGCTTCAAACGCACTGGGGCCAACGTCCTGACTTTC.